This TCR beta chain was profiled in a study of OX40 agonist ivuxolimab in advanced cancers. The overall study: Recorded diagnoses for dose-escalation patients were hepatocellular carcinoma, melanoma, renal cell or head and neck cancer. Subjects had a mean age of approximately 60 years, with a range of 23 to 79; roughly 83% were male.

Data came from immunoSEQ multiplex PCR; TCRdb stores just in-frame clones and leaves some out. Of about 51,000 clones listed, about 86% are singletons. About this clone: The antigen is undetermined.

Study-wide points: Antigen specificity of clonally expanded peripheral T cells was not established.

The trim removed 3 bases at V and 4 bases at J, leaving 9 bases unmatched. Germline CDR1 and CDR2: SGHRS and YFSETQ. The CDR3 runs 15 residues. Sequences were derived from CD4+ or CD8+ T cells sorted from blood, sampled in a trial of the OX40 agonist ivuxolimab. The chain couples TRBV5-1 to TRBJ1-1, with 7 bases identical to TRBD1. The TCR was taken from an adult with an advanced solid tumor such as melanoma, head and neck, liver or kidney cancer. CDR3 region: CASSSLTGRGTEAFF. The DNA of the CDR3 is TGCGCCAGCAGCTCCTTGACAGGGAGGGGCACTGAAGCTTTCTTT.